The 2 T cell receptor beta chains presented below share a single source sample, sequenced in a study of blood T cell repertoires in COVID-19. Sequencing was performed with immunoSEQ multiplex PCR; in TCRdb, only in-frame clones are kept and a portion is missing. The sample lists some 370,000 clones; 75% to 90% were seen once. Input material: PBMCs or T cells enriched from blood (not recorded which). All receptors derive from a woman between 45 and 60 years old who had recovered from COVID-19.

CDR3 sequence: CASRQGAGNTIYF. The CDR3, as DNA: TGTGCCAGCAGGCAGGGGGCGGGAAACACCATATATTTT. The chain recombines TRBV6-5 with TRBJ1-3; 8 nucleotides agree with TRBD1. Looked up from germline, CDR1 is MNHEY and CDR2 is SVGAGI. The ends lost 6 bases at V and 4 bases at J; junction bases unmatched: 2. The CDR3 has 13 residues.

The rearrangement links TRBV24-1 to TRBJ1-2; D gene uncertain. This CDR3 is built from 13 residues. Germline CDR1 and CDR2: KGHDR and SFDVKD. Trimming removed 7 bases at V and 2 bases at J, with 10 bases between. This CDR3 is CATSSSWNYGYTF. Written as DNA, the CDR3 is TGTGCCACCAGCTCGAGTTGGAACTATGGCTACACCTTC.